In this sample, the clone carrying this T cell receptor (beta chain) turned up once. Under the authors' procedure: Quantification of nucleated cells was approximated via reference gene primer amplification. The data were produced by immunoSEQ multiplex PCR, yet TCRdb's version contains in-frame clones alone and is incomplete. The V and J calls and the clone size are those of that table, but D and trimming were determined from the DNA. This table has 85,000 to 110,000 clones, roughly 87% appearing once. This specimen comes from a study of blood T cell repertoires in COVID-19. Overall study: Italy, Spain and the United States were the sources of the convalescent and acute COVID-19 samples. The analysed material was cDNA or gDNA that came from T cells, B-cell-depleted T cells, or PBMCs.

V was clipped by 4 bases and J by 3 bases; unmatched bases: 3. The CDR3 is made up of 13 amino acids. From germline, CDR1 is MNHEY and CDR2 SVGAGI. The chain is built from TRBV6-5 and TRBJ2-7, with 7 bases matching TRBD1. The sample was peripheral blood. This sequence originates from a human donor in a cohort sampled during active COVID-19. The CDR3 DNA reads TGTGCCAGCAGTTGGGGACAGAACTACGAGCAGTACTTC. Protein: CASSWGQNYEQYF.